The rows below give T cell receptor beta chains drawn from one sample of a study of PD-1 blockade in classical Hodgkin lymphoma. The protocol was immunoSEQ multiplex PCR, while the TCRdb copy is restricted to in-frame clones and leaves out a portion. The table includes roughly 64,000 clones, around 90% detected once. The material was peripheral blood mononuclear cells (PBMCs), obtained before the fourth cycle of nivolumab. The receptors originated from a human donor with classical Hodgkin lymphoma. Each CDR3 is given with its conserved first and last residue. The order of the fields is J gene, V gene, clone size, D gene, CDR3 DNA, CDR3 protein. D genes are given only for firm matches. The listing skips clone size in some rows; elsewhere it reads once, few, many or a size class.

TRBJ2-3 TRBV7-2 - - TGTGCCAGCGGGGAGGGGGGAACAGATACGCAGTATTTT CASGEGGTDTQYF
TRBJ2-1 TRBV14 - - TGTGCCAGCAGCCAAGGCGGCGGGTACCCCTACAATGAGCAGTTCTTC CASSQGGGYPYNEQFF
TRBJ2-3 TRBV4-1 - - TGCGCCAGCAGCCAAGAGGAAAGGGCGCCCACAGATACGCAGTATTTT CASSQEERAPTDTQYF
TRBJ1-1 TRBV5-1 - - TGCGCCAGCAGCTTGAGGGGGGCTGACACTGAAGCTTTCTTT CASSLRGADTEAFF
TRBJ1-5 TRBV5-4 once - TGTGCCAGCAGCGAGAACCCAGGGGTGTTCGGTCAGCCCCAGCATTTT CASSENPGVFGQPQHF
TRBJ2-5 TRBV5-4 - - TGTGCCAGCAGCCCCCCGCAGCAAGAGACCCAGTACTTC CASSPPQQETQYF
TRBJ2-7 TRBV28 - TRBD1 TGTGCCAGCAGCACTCCGACAGGGGAGAGCTACGAGCAGTACTTC CASSTPTGESYEQYF
TRBJ1-1 TRBV6-1 - TRBD1 TGTGCCAGCAGTGCGGGGACAGCACTCACTGAAGCTTTCTTT CASSAGTALTEAFF
TRBJ2-1 TRBV28 - TRBD1 TGTGCCAGCAAGGGAGGGACAGGGAGGGGAAATGAGCAGTTCTTC CASKGGTGRGNEQFF
TRBJ1-4 TRBV6-1 - - TGTGCCAGCAGTCTGCGGACCAACGGGGAAAAACTGTTTTTT CASSLRTNGEKLFF
TRBJ2-5 TRBV7-2 - TRBD1 TGTGCCAGCAGCTCCGGACAGGGGTATTCGGCGACCCAGTACTTC CASSSGQGYSATQYF
TRBJ1-5 TRBV6-1 - - TGTGCCAGCATCCAACGAGGGCAGGTTCCTCAGCCCCAGCATTTT CASIQRGQVPQPQHF
TRBJ2-3 TRBV18 - - TGTGCCAGCTCACCACCGAGCCCAGATACGCAGTATTTT CASSPPSPDTQYF
TRBJ1-1 TRBV29-1 - - TGCAGCGTTGTCCAGGTGGGCCTGAACACTGAAGCTTTCTTT CSVVQVGLNTEAFF
TRBJ2-1 TRBV11-2 - TRBD2 TGTGCCAGCAGCTTATGTCCGTGGTGCGGGACTAGGTCCTACAATGAGCAGTTCTTC CASSLCPWCGTRSYNEQFF
TRBJ2-5 TRBV15 - TRBD1 TGTGCCACCAGTGACCGGGACAGGGGGGAGACCCAGTACTTC CATSDRDRGETQYF
TRBJ2-3 TRBV13 - TRBD2 TGTGCCAGCAGCTTAGGTTCTAGCGGGATAAGAGATACGCAGTATTTT CASSLGSSGIRDTQYF
TRBJ2-1 TRBV27 - TRBD1 TGTGCCAGCAGTCCCTTGGGACAGGGGTTTCCGAATGAGCAGTTCTTC CASSPLGQGFPNEQFF
TRBJ1-1 TRBV19 - TRBD1 TGTGCCAGTAGTAACGCAGGGGGTCTGAACACTGAAGCTTTCTTT CASSNAGGLNTEAFF
TRBJ1-2 TRBV6-1 - TRBD1 TGTGCCAGCAGTCCCCTCCGGACAGGGAATTATGGCTACACCTTC CASSPLRTGNYGYTF
TRBJ1-1 TRBV2 - - TGTGCCAGCAGTGAAGCAGGGGAGGGCACTGAAGCTTTCTTT CASSEAGEGTEAFF
TRBJ2-7 TRBV30 - - TGTGCCTGGAGTTCCATCCACTCCTACGAGCAGTACTTC CAWSSIHSYEQYF
TRBJ2-7 TRBV6-6 - TRBD1 TGTGCCAGCAGGACCGCAGGGGGCTACGAGCAGTACTTC CASRTAGGYEQYF
TRBJ2-1 TRBV2 - - TGTGCCGGAAACGGGGGTAGCTCCTACAATGAGCAGTTCTTC CAGNGGSSYNEQFF
TRBJ2-3 TRBV7-2 - - TGTGCCAGCAGCTTCGGTCCGGATACTAGCACAGATACGCAGTATTTT CASSFGPDTSTDTQYF
TRBJ1-5 TRBV7-8 once - TGTGCCAGCAGCCGGACTTCCTATAGCAATCAGCCCCAGCATTTT CASSRTSYSNQPQHF